This entry concerns a single T cell receptor beta chain. Trimming pared 10 bases from V and 2 bases from J, leaving 15 bases between. The CDR3 runs 13 residues. The V gene's germline CDR1 is MNHNY and CDR2 SVGAGI (reference sequence). This sample was taken from a study of blood T cell repertoires in COVID-19. Study summary: The United States, Italy and Spain provided the acute and convalescent COVID-19 samples. PBMCs, B-cell-depleted T cells, or T cells provided the cDNA or gDNA that made up the material.

Study processing details: By means of reference gene primer amplification, nucleated cell counts were estimated. Some clones are missing from TCRdb's copy, which holds only in-frame ones; the method was immunoSEQ multiplex PCR. That table supplies the V and J calls and clone size; D and trimming were determined from the DNA. The sample consists of 150,000 or so clones, around 93% of them appearing once. The Seattle site enrolled patients during active infection and followed them longitudinally. The receptor was isolated from a man aged 30 to 39 with COVID-19, enrolled during active disease. Sequenced sample: peripheral blood. V usage is TRBV6-6 and J usage is TRBJ2-7; TRBD2 might be the D (6 bases). The CDR3 DNA follows: TGTGCCACCTTAGCGGCCGAACCCTACGAGCAGTACTTC. Translated: CATLAAEPYEQYF.